These T cell receptor beta chains were read from a single sample in a study of T cell responses to AZD1222 COVID-19 vaccine. TCRdb's copy holds only in-frame clones and misses some; the assay was immunoSEQ multiplex PCR. The sample shows roughly 180,000 clones, about nine tenths of them seen only once. This material consisted of peripheral blood, taken on day 0 of AZD1222 vaccination. These TCRs come from an adult in good health. Each CDR3 is given with its conserved first and last residue. Each record gives: CDR3 length, V gene, D gene, clone size, J gene, CDR3 DNA, CDR3 protein. A D gene is named only where the DNA matches it firmly. Some rows mark clone size as missing; the rest say once, few, many or name a class of expanded clone.

>18|TRBV19|-|-|TRBJ1-1
TGTGCCAGTAGTATACCCCCAACTCAGACAGTCATGAACACTGAAGCTTTCTTT
CASSIPPTQTVMNTEAFF
>13|TRBV6-5|-|once|TRBJ2-7
TGTGCCAGCAGTACACCGGGACGTTACGAGCAGTACTTC
CASSTPGRYEQYF
>14|TRBV19|TRBD2|-|TRBJ2-3
TGTGCCAGTAGTAAGCGGGGGGGCACAGATACGCAGTATTTT
CASSKRGGTDTQYF
>13|TRBV18|-|-|TRBJ2-7
TGTGCCAGCTCACAGGCGGAATCCTACGAGCAGTACTTC
CASSQAESYEQYF
>11|TRBV6-6|-|-|TRBJ2-4
TGTGCCAGCCAAACCGCCAACATTCAGTACTTC
CASQTANIQYF
>15|TRBV6-6|-|-|TRBJ1-3
TGTGCCAGCAGTTACACGACAAGCTCTGGAAACACCATATATTTT
CASSYTTSSGNTIYF
>14|TRBV9|TRBD1|-|TRBJ2-5
TGTGCCAGCAGCGTTGGACAGGGCATCGAGACCCAGTACTTC
CASSVGQGIETQYF
>11|TRBV12-3/TRBV12-4|-|-|TRBJ2-1
TGTGCCAGCAGTTTAGGGGTCAATCAGTTCTTC
CASSLGVNQFF
>15|TRBV7-8|-|-|TRBJ1-3
TGTGCCAGCAGCTTAGGTGGTTCCCCTGGAAACACCATATATTTT
CASSLGGSPGNTIYF
>12|TRBV7-9|-|-|TRBJ2-7
TGTGCCAGCAGCGGCCGCTCCTACGAGCAGTACTTC
CASSGRSYEQYF
>14|TRBV4-3|-|-|TRBJ2-1
TGCGCCAGCAGCCAGGCGGGGTCCGGCAATGAGCAGTTCTTC
CASSQAGSGNEQFF
>13|TRBV4-3|-|-|TRBJ2-7
TGCGCCAGCAGCCAAGACAGATCCTACGAGCAGTACTTC
CASSQDRSYEQYF
>16|TRBV14|TRBD2|-|TRBJ2-1
TGTGCCAGCAGCCAAGATCTGGGACTAGCAAACAATGAGCAGTTCTTC
CASSQDLGLANNEQFF
>16|TRBV27|-|-|TRBJ2-2
TGTGCCAGCAGTTTAAAAGGGGCCATGAACACCGGGGAGCTGTTTTTT
CASSLKGAMNTGELFF
>15|TRBV4-3|TRBD2|-|TRBJ2-5
TGCGCCAGCAGCCTAACCGGGGGGAGACAAGAGACCCAGTACTTC
CASSLTGGRQETQYF
>18|TRBV4-2|TRBD2|-|TRBJ2-2
TGTGCCAGCAGCCAAGAAGGGAGTAGCGGGGGGCCACCAGGGGAGCTGTTTTTT
CASSQEGSSGGPPGELFF
>12|TRBV18|-|once|TRBJ1-1
TGTGCCAGCTCACCATATACGAGTGAAGCTTTCTTT
CASSPYTSEAFF
>14|TRBV7-2|-|-|TRBJ1-1
TGTGCCAGCAGCTTCTTACAGGGGAACACTGAAGCTTTCTTT
CASSFLQGNTEAFF